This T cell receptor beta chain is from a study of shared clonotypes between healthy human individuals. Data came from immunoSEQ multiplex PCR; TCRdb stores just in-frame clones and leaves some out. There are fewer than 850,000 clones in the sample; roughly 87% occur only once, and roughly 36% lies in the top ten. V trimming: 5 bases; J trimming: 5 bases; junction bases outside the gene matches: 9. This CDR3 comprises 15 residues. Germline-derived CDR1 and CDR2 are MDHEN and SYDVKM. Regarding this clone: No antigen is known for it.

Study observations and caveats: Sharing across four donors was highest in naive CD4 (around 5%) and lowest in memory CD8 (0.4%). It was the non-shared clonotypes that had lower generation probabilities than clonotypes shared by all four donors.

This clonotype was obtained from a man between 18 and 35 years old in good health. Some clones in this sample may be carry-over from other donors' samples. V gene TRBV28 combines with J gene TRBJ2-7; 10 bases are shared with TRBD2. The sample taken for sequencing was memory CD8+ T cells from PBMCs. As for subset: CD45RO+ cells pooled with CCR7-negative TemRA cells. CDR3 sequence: CASSHEREGRHEQYF. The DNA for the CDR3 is TGTGCCAGCAGTCACGAGCGGGAGGGCCGTCACGAGCAGTACTTC.